This passage covers 29 T cell receptor beta chains from one sample sequenced in a study of response to subunit inactivated influenza vaccine (dated by TCRdb to about 2018). The library was generated by RT-PCR. Data came from an Illumina HiSeq 2500. TCRdb trimmed the raw reads at Q25, called clones with MiXCR and kept productive beta chains. Entries are consolidated by CDR3 protein sequence, retaining the most common genes and DNA. The sample contains over 800,000 distinct CDR3 sequences, roughly 20% of them found a single time. The ten most abundant clones make up about a tenth of the sample. The source was PBMCs from blood, collected roughly 5 days after vaccination. Receptor source: a man aged 50 or older who received an inactivated influenza vaccine. Donor details come from another sample of the same person, matched by shared clones.

This clonotype was counted a few times. This sequence joins TRBV20-1 and TRBJ2-3, with D possibly called TRBD1 or TRBD2 (6 bases each). The CDR3 is 14 amino acids. The germline V gene has CDR1 DFQATT and CDR2 SNEGSKA (reference sequence). V lost 0 bases, J lost 4 bases, and 11 bases lay in between. In nucleotides, the CDR3 is TGCAGTGCTAGAGACACAGGGAGGTCAGATACGCAGTATTTT. Protein product: CSARDTGRSDTQYF.

The rearrangement links TRBV5-1 to TRBJ1-3, with 7 positions matching TRBD1. CDR1 and CDR2 (germline): SGHRS, YFSETQ. V trimming: 1 base; J trimming: 8 bases; junction bases outside the gene matches: 6. The CDR3 contains 14 residues. CDR3 sequence (DNA): TGCGCCAGCAGCTTGATGGACAGGCGGGACACCATATATTTT. Its translation: CASSLMDRRDTIYF.

V gene TRBV4-3 combines with J gene TRBJ2-2, with D possibly called TRBD1 or TRBD2 (5 bases each). The CDR3 consists of 15 residues. Germline V gives CDR1 LGHNA, CDR2 YSLEER. V shed 8 bases and J shed 4 bases, with 17 bases lying between them. The CDR3: CASSPGALGTGELFF. The CDR3 bases are TGCGCCAGCTCCCCCGGGGCTTTGGGCACCGGGGAGCTGTTTTTT.

Notes on this clonotype: A much larger clonotype is one base distant, so this may be a read error. Because the CDR3 is missing its conserved closing phenylalanine or tryptophan, this is likely a read error. This chain's CDR3 is CASSQDHSTFCSTQYY. The DNA of the CDR3 is TGCGCCAGCAGCCAAGATCATTCCACCTTTTGCTCGACCCAGTACTAC. The chain carries TRBV4-3 and TRBJ2-5; D not resolved. This CDR3 is built from 16 residues. V lost 0 bases, J lost 7 bases, and 18 bases lay in between. CDR1 is LGHNA and CDR2 is YSLEER in the germline V gene.

This clonotype was counted only a few times. The V gene is TRBV21-1, the J gene TRBJ1-5. TRBV21-1 corresponds to a pseudogene. The CDR3 extends over 11 amino acids. The CDR3 DNA sequence: TGTGCCAGCAGCAAAAGGAAGCCCCAGCATTTT. Its protein is CASSKRKPQHF.

The table lists this clonotype with many counts. CDR3 sequence (DNA): TGTGCCAGCGGAGAGACAGGGGCCTATGAGCAGTTCTTC. Encoded protein: CASGETGAYEQFF. The chain carries TRBV7-8 and TRBJ2-1; 8 bases match TRBD1. CDR1 SGHVS and CDR2 FQNEAQ come from the germline V gene. The trim removed 8 bases at V and 8 bases at J, leaving 8 bases unmatched. This CDR3 contains 13 residues.

This clonotype has just a few counts. The rearrangement joins TRBV4-2 to TRBJ2-2, with 8 bases identical to TRBD2. The J segment lost 8 bases and the V segment lost 0 bases, leaving 11 bases of the junction unmatched. CDR1 is LGHNA, CDR2 YNFKEQ, per germline. The CDR3 sequence is 17 residues long. Here the CDR3 DNA reads TGTGCCAGCAGCCAAGATCGTATCGGGGGGGGTTCGGGGGAGCTGTTTTTT. This gives the protein CASSQDRIGGGSGELFF.

This clonotype was seen a handful of times. Here the CDR3 reads CASSIGDTDTQYF. CDR3 sequence (DNA): TGCGCCAGCAGTATCGGCGACACAGATACGCAGTATTTT. V and J are TRBV5-1 and TRBJ2-3; D is unclear. V dropped 5 bases and J dropped 2 bases, with 9 bases sitting between them. The CDR3 has 13 amino acids. Germline lookup yields CDR1 SGHRS and CDR2 YFSETQ.

This clonotype has a handful of counts. The chain couples TRBV24-1 to TRBJ2-1; D perhaps matches TRBD2 (6 bases). V was pared by 3 bases and J by 2 bases, with 13 bases between. Germline V gene sequence: CDR1 KGHDR, CDR2 SFDVKD. The CDR3 loop spans 16 amino acids. This CDR3 reads CATSDGGSGTYNEQFF. The CDR3 DNA sequence: TGTGCCACCAGTGATGGTGGTAGCGGAACCTACAATGAGCAGTTCTTC.

The table lists this clonotype with a few counts. V usage is TRBV7-9 and J usage is TRBJ2-5; D may match TRBD1 or TRBD2 (5 bases each). CDR1 is SEHNR and CDR2 is FQNEAQ in the germline V gene (reference sequence). This CDR3 spans 15 amino acids. The V end was cut by 4 bases, the J end by 4 bases, with 16 bases between. For the CDR3, the DNA is TGTGCCAGCAGCTCAGAGGGACGGCGAGGAGAGACCCAGTACTTC. Translation gives CASSSEGRRGETQYF.

This clonotype was recorded only once. This rearrangement joins TRBV7-3 to TRBJ2-5; no firm D call. The germline CDR1 and CDR2 sequences are SGHTA and FQGTGA. The CDR3 sequence is 13 residues long. The V end lost 3 bases, the J end lost 5 bases, and 10 bases lay between the germline ends. The CDR3 spells CASSFLHGETQYF. The CDR3 nucleotides are TGTGCCAGCAGCTTCCTACATGGGGAGACCCAGTACTTC.

The table lists this clonotype with a few counts. The chain couples TRBV18 to TRBJ2-7, with TRBD1 matching 7 bases. Trimming removed 3 bases from V and 4 bases from J; junction bases left unmatched: 6. Looked up from germline, CDR1 is KGHSH and CDR2 is LQKENI. This CDR3 has 14 amino acids. The CDR3 DNA follows: TGTGCCAGCTCACCGGGACAGACCTATTACGAGCAGTACTTC. As protein: CASSPGQTYYEQYF.

The V call is TRBV5-1, the J call TRBJ2-6; TRBD2 agrees at 14 bases. The CDR3 consists of 20 residues. Trimming cost V 1 base and J 4 bases; bases outside gene matches: 10. CDR1 SGHRS and CDR2 YFSETQ come from the germline V gene. In DNA form, the CDR3 reads TGCGCCAGCAGCTTGCGACCGACTAGCGGGGGGGCAGGCGGGGCCAACGTCCTGACTTTC. Its protein is CASSLRPTSGGAGGANVLTF.

This clonotype occurred a few times. J is TRBJ1-5 and V is TRBV3-1, with D maybe TRBD1 (5 bases). CDR3 size: 15 residues. With 1 base removed from V and 4 bases from J, the gap between germline ends came to 11 bases. Germline V gives CDR1 LGHDT, CDR2 YNNKEL (reference sequence). The CDR3 nucleotides are TGTGCCAGCAGCCAAGCAGCAGGGCCAAATCAGCCCCAGCATTTT. Amino acids: CASSQAAGPNQPQHF.

The sample holds a few counts of this clonotype. CDR3 region: CASSGQRGTYNEQFF. In DNA form, the CDR3 reads TGTGCCAGCAGTGGTCAGCGGGGGACCTACAATGAGCAGTTCTTC. This sequence joins TRBV12-3 or TRBV12-4 and TRBJ2-1; 8 bases agree with TRBD2. This CDR3 spans 15 amino acids. J lost 2 bases, V lost 5 bases, and 5 bases had no gene match.

The genes are TRBV24-1 and TRBJ2-3; 9 bases match TRBD1. Germline CDR1 and CDR2: KGHDR and SFDVKD. The CDR3 is 19 residues long. V lost 5 bases, J lost 2 bases, and 16 bases stayed unmatched. The CDR3 loop is CATSVSPTWGTGFTDTQYF. CDR3 DNA sequence: TGTGCCACCAGTGTATCCCCCACCTGGGGGACAGGGTTCACAGATACGCAGTATTTT.

The chain combines TRBV12-3 or TRBV12-4 with TRBJ2-2, with D unclear. Deletions cut 3 bases from V and 7 bases from J, with 12 bases between. The CDR3 covers 14 residues. The DNA for the CDR3 is TGTGCCAGCAGTTTTCATGGAAAAGGCGGGGAGCTGTTTTTT. Translated, it gives CASSFHGKGGELFF.

This chain uses TRBV20-1 with TRBJ1-5; D is possibly TRBD1 (5 bases). Germline CDR1 is DFQATT and CDR2 is SNEGSKA (reference sequence). There are 16 residues in the CDR3. The V and J ends lost 6 bases and 2 bases respectively, with 20 bases between them. The CDR3 sequence: CSAIESGGAGNQPQHF. CDR3 bases: TGCAGTGCCATCGAATCGGGGGGAGCGGGCAATCAGCCCCAGCATTTT.

A few counts support this clonotype. The CDR3 region is CASSLDRLAGGTPYEQYF. As DNA, the CDR3 is TGTGCCAGCAGCTTAGATCGGCTAGCGGGGGGTACTCCCTACGAGCAGTACTTC. V gene TRBV11-2 combines with J gene TRBJ2-7; 11 bases are shared with TRBD2. V was clipped by 0 bases and J by 2 bases; unmatched bases: 9. CDR1 and CDR2 (germline): SGHAT, FQNNGV. The CDR3 has 18 residues.

This clonotype was recorded many times. The V and J genes are TRBV29-1 and TRBJ2-1; TRBD2 aligns across 14 bases. CDR1 and CDR2 from the germline V gene are SQVTM and ANQGSEA. V was pared by 6 bases and J by 8 bases, with 18 bases of the junction left unmatched. The CDR3 spans 18 residues. As DNA, the CDR3 is TGCAGCGTCCCTGGAGGTCTCCCGGGACTAGCGGGAGATGATGAGCAGTTCTTC. Protein product: CSVPGGLPGLAGDDEQFF.

This clonotype was detected many times. The chain has TRBV29-1 and TRBJ2-2; 7 bases match TRBD1. V shed 4 bases, J shed 1 base, and the junction held 9 bases outside the gene matches. Per the germline V gene, CDR1 is SQVTM and CDR2 is ANQGSEA. The CDR3 length is 16 residues. CDR3: CSVVLTGTENTGELFF. For the CDR3, the DNA is TGCAGCGTTGTCTTGACCGGGACAGAGAACACCGGGGAGCTGTTTTTT.

The chain employs TRBV5-1 and TRBJ2-2; the D is unclear. Germline assignment: CDR1 SGHRS and CDR2 YFSETQ. This CDR3 contains 15 residues. V was pared by 4 bases and J by 5 bases, with 15 bases between. The DNA for the CDR3 is TGCGCCAGCAGCCCCACTTCGGGCAGAACCGGGGAGCTGTTTTTT. Translating it yields CASSPTSGRTGELFF.

The table lists this clonotype with a few counts. J is TRBJ1-1 and V is TRBV20-1; TRBD1 matches 9 bases. V shed 3 bases and J 3 bases; nucleotides not matched to a gene: 5. Germline CDR1 is DFQATT and CDR2 is SNEGSKA (reference sequence). This CDR3 is built from 14 residues. CDR3 protein: CSARSGTGYTEAFF. CDR3 nucleotide sequence: TGCAGTGCTAGGTCCGGGACAGGGTACACTGAAGCTTTCTTT.

This clonotype showed up just a few times. The chain couples TRBV5-5 to TRBJ2-3; perhaps D is TRBD1 or TRBD2 (8 bases each). CDR3 length: 15 residues. With 3 bases removed from V and 5 bases from J, the gap between germline ends came to 16 bases. Germline CDR1 reads SGHKS; CDR2 reads YYEKEE (reference sequence). CDR3 residues: CASSSDRAGGDTQYF. CDR3 DNA sequence: TGTGCCAGCAGCTCGGACAGGGCGGGGGGAGATACGCAGTATTTT.

This clonotype was detected a few times. The V and J genes are TRBV7-9 and TRBJ2-3; D remains unclear. Per the germline V gene, CDR1 is SEHNR and CDR2 is FQNEAQ (reference sequence). The length of the CDR3 is 11 residues. V was trimmed by 4 bases and J by 10 bases, leaving 9 bases between them. CDR3 in amino acids: CASSSPHPQYF. The DNA for the CDR3 is TGTGCCAGCAGCTCCCCCCACCCGCAGTATTTT.

The V and J genes are TRBV4-1 and TRBJ2-3; D is perhaps TRBD1 (5 bases). The germline V gene encodes CDR1 MGHRA and CDR2 YSYEKL. The CDR3 consists of 13 residues. Deletions cut 0 bases from V and 10 bases from J, with 11 bases between. CDR3 protein: CASSQELVRAQYF. In DNA, the CDR3 is TGCGCCAGCAGCCAAGAATTAGTCAGGGCGCAGTATTTT.

This clonotype occurred once. This chain connects TRBV6-1 to TRBJ1-5, with no clear D. The germline gives CDR1 MNHNS, CDR2 SASEGT. The CDR3 runs 11 residues. With 4 bases removed from V and 11 bases from J, the gap between germline ends came to 9 bases. The CDR3 region is CASSGTTTQHF. The CDR3, as DNA: TGTGCCAGCAGTGGCACAACGACCCAGCATTTT.

The sample holds many counts of this clonotype. This chain's CDR3 is CASTKGDRGLNYEQYF. The CDR3 DNA follows: TGTGCCAGCACTAAGGGGGACAGGGGGCTCAACTACGAGCAGTACTTC. The chain is built from TRBV28 and TRBJ2-7; 12 bases align to TRBD1. Germline loops: CDR1 MDHEN, CDR2 SYDVKM. The CDR3 spans 16 residues. The junction had 10 bases not matched to a gene; V was cut back by 7 bases and J by 3 bases.

The rearrangement uses TRBV9 and TRBJ2-1; D call uncertain. Trimming pared 0 bases from V and 8 bases from J, leaving 9 bases between. Germline V lookup: CDR1 SGDLS, CDR2 YYNGEE. This CDR3 has 13 amino acids. The CDR3 loop reads CASSVAFADEQFF. In nucleotides, the CDR3 is TGTGCCAGCAGCGTAGCTTTTGCCGATGAGCAGTTCTTC.